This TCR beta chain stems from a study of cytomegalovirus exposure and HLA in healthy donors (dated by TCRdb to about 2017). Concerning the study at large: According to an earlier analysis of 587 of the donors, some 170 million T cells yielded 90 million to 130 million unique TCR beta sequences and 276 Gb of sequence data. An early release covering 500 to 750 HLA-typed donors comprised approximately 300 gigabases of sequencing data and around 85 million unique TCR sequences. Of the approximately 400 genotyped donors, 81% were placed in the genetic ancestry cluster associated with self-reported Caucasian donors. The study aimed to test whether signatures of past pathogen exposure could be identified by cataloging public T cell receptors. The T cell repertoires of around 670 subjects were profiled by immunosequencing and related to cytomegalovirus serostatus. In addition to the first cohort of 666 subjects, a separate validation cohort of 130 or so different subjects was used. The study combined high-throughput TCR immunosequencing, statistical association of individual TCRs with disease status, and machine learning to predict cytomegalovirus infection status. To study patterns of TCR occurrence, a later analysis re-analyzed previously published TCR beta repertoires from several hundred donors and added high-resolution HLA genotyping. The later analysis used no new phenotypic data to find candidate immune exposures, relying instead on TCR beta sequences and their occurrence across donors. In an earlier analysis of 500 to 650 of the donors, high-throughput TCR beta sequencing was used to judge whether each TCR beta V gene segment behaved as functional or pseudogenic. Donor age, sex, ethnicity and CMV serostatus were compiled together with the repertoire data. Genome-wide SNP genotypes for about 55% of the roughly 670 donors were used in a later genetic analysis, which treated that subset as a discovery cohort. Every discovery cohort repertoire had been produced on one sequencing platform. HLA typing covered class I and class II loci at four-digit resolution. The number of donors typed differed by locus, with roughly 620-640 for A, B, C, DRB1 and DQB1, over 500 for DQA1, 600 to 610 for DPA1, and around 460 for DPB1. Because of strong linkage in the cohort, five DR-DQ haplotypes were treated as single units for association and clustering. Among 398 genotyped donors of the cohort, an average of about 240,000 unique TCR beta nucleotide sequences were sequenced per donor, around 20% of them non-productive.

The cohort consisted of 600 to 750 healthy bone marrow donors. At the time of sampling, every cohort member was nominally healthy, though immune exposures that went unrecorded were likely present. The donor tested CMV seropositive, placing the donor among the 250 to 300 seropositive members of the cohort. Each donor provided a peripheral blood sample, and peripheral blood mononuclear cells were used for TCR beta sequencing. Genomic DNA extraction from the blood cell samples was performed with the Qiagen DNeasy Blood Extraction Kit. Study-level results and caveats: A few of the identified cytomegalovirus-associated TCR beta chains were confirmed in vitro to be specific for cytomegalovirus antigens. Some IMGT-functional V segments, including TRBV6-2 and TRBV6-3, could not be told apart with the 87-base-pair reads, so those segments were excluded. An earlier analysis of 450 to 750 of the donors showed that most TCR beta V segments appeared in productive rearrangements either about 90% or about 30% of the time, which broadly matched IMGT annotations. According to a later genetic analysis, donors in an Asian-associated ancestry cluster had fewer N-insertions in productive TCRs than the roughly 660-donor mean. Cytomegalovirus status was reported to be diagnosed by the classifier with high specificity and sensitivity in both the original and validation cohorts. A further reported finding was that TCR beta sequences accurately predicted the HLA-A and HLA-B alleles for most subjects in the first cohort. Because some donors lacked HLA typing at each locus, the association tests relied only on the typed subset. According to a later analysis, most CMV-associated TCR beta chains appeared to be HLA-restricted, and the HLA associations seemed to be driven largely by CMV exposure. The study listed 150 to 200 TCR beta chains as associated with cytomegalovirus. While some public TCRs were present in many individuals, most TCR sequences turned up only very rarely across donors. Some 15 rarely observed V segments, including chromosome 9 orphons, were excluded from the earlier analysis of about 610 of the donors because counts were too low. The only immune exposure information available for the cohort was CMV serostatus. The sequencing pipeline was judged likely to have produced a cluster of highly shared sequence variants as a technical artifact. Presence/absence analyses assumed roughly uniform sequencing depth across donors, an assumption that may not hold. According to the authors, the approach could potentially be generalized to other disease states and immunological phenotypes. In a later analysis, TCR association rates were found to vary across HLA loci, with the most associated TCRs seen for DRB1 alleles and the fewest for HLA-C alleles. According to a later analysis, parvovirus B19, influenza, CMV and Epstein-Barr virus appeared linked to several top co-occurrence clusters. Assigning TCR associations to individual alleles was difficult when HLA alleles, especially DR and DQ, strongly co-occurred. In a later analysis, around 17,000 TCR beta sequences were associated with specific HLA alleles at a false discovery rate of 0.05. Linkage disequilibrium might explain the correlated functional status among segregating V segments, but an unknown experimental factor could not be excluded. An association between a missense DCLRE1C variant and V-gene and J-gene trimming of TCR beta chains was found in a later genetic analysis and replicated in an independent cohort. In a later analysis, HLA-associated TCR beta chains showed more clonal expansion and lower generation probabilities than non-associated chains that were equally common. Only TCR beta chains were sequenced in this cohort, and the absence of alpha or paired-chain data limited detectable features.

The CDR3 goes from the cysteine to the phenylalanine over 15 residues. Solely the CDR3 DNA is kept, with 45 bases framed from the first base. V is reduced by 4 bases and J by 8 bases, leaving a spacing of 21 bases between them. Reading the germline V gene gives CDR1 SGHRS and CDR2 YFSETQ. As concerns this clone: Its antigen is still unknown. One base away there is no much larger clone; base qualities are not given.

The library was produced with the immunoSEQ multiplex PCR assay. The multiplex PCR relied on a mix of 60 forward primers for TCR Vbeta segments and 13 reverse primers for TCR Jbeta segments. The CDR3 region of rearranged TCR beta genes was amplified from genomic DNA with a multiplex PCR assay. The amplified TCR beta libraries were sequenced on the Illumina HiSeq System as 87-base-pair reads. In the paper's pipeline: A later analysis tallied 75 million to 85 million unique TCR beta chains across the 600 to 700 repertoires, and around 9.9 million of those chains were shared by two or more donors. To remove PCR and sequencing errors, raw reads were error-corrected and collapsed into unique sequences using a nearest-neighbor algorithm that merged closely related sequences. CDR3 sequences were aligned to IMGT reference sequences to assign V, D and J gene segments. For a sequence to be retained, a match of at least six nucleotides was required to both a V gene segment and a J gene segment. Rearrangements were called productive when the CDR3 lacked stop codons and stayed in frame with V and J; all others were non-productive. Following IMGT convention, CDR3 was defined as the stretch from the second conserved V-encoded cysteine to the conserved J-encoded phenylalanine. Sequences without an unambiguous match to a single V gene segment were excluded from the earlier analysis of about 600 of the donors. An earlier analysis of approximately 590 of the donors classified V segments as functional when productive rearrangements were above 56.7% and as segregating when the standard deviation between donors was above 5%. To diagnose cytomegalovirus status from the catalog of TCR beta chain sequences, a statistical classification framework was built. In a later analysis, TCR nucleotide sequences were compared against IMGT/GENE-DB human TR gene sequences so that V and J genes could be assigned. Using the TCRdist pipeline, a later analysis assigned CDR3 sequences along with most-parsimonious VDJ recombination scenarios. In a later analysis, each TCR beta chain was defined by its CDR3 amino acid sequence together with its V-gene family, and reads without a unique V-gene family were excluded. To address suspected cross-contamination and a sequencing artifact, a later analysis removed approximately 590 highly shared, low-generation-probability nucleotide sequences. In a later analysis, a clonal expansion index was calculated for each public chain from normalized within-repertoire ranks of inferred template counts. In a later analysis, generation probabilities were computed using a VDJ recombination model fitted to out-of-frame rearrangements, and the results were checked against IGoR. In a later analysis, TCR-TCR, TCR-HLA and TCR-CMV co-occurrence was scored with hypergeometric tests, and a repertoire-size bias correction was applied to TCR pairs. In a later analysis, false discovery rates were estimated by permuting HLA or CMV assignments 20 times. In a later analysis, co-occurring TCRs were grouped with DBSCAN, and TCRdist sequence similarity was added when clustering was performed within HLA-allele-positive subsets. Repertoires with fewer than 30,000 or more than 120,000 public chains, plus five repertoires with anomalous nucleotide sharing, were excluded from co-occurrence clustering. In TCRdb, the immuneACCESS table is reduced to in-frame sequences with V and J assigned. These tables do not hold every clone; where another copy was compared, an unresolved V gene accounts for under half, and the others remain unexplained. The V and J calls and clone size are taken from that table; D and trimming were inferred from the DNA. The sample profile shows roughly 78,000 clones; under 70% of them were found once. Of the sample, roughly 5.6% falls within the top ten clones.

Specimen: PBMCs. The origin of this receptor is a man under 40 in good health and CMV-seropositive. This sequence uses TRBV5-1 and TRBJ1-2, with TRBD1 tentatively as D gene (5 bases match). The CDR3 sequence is CASSGTGDRSLGYTF. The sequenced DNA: TGCGCCAGCAGCGGGACGGGGGACCGTAGTCTAGGCTACACCTTC.